This entry lists 15 T cell receptor beta chains sequenced from one sample in a study of CD8+CD57+ T cells in acquired aplastic anemia (dated by TCRdb to 2016 to 2019). Sequencing was carried out with an Illumina HiSeq 2000. Profiling of TCR beta VDJ combinations and CDR3 sequences used genomic DNA as the template. TCRdb cleaned the public reads at Q25 with fastp, built clones with MiXCR and kept in-frame beta chains. One record per CDR3 amino acid sequence lists the most common genes and DNA. The sample table records some 180,000 distinct CDR3 sequences; 48% of these occur just once. The ten largest clones capture 10% to 15% of the sample. Patients chosen for sequencing had shown expansion of CD8+CD57+ cells by flow cytometry. Source material: sorted CD4+, CD8+, or CD8+CD57+ T cells (not recorded which) from PBMCs. Receptors originate from a human donor with aplastic anemia.

For this clonotype: This sequence may be a read error, since a much larger clone differs from it by one base. The final CDR3 position lacks the conserved phenylalanine or tryptophan, pointing to a likely read error. CDR3 coding DNA: TGTGCCAGCAGCCCCGCCGGGCGGGGGGGCTCAGATACGCAGTATCTT. Translated, it gives CASSPAGRGGSDTQYL. The chain carries TRBV11-2 and TRBJ2-3; 9 bases line up with TRBD2. Looked up from germline, CDR1 is SGHAT and CDR2 is FQNNGV. The V gene end was trimmed by 5 bases and the J gene end by 4 bases; junction bases not matched to a gene: 10. The CDR3 extends over 16 amino acids.

The table lists this clonotype with many counts. The genes are TRBV2 and TRBJ2-3, with D hard to call. V dropped 3 bases and J dropped 7 bases, with 17 bases sitting between them. This CDR3 contains 15 residues. Germline lookup yields CDR1 SNHLY and CDR2 FYNNEI. The CDR3: CASSETSLLVNTQYF. The DNA of the CDR3 is TGTGCCAGCAGTGAGACTTCCTTACTGGTAAATACGCAGTATTTT. The entire variable domain, with the rest obtained from reference TRBV2 and TRBJ2-3, is as follows: EPEVTQTPSHQVTQMGQEVILRCVPISNHLYFYWYRQILGQKVEFLVSFYNNEISEKSEIFDDQFSVERPDGSNFTLKIRSTKLEDSAMYFCASSETSLLVNTQYFGPGTRLTVL.

This chain uses TRBV2 with TRBJ1-5, with D unresolved. Trimming shortened V by 2 bases and J by 0 bases, and 8 bases separated the two germline ends. The CDR3 runs to 15 residues. Germline assignment: CDR1 SNHLY and CDR2 FYNNEI. The CDR3 DNA sequence: TGTGCCAGCAGTGAACGGTATTATAGCAATCAGCCCCAGCATTTT. Its translation: CASSERYYSNQPQHF.

About this clonotype itself: This could be a read error, since a much larger clone is one nucleotide away. The chain combines TRBV6-5 with TRBJ2-1; D call uncertain. Germline CDR1 and CDR2: MNHEY and SVGAGI. The CDR3 spans 14 residues. The chain's CDR3 is CASSWLSSYDEQFF. In DNA form, the CDR3 reads TGTGCCAGCAGTTGGCTGAGCTCCTACGATGAGCAGTTCTTC.

This clonotype was found a few times. V gene TRBV29-1 combines with J gene TRBJ2-5, with TRBD2 as a possible D gene (5 bases). Between the trimmed V and J ends, which lost 3 bases and 5 bases, there was a span of 19 bases. Per the germline V gene, CDR1 is SQVTM and CDR2 is ANQGSEA. CDR3 length equals 15 residues. For the CDR3, the DNA is TGCAGCGTTGACCGAGGGATGGGAATTACGGAGACCCAGTACTTC. Protein sequence: CSVDRGMGITETQYF.

This clonotype is a singleton in its sample. The chain uses TRBV7-3 and TRBJ1-5; maybe TRBD1 (5 bases). The CDR3 covers 11 residues. Germline V gene sequence: CDR1 SGHTA, CDR2 FQGTGA. Trimming pared 3 bases from V and 13 bases from J, leaving 10 bases between. The CDR3 region is CASSFSGPQHF. In DNA form, the CDR3 reads TGTGCCAGCAGCTTTTCGGGACCGCAGCATTTT.

The rearrangement joins TRBV19 to TRBJ1-1, with D maybe TRBD1 (5 bases). Germline-derived CDR1 and CDR2 are LNHDA and SQIVND (reference sequence). This CDR3 region has 14 residues. Deletions cut 5 bases from V and 3 bases from J, with 13 bases between. DNA of the CDR3: TGTGCCAGTAGTGCGGGACCTTCTTACACTGAAGCTTTCTTT. It translates to CASSAGPSYTEAFF.

The chain combines TRBV12-3 or TRBV12-4 with TRBJ1-2, with D unclear. This CDR3 spans 12 amino acids. V shed 2 bases and J shed 5 bases, with 6 bases lying between them. For the CDR3, the DNA is TGTGCCAGCAGTTTAAAGGGATATGGCTACACCTTC. It specifies CASSLKGYGYTF.

The chain links TRBV29-1 to TRBJ2-5; the match to TRBD2 covers 8 bases. This CDR3 has 12 residues. Germline CDR1 reads SQVTM; CDR2 reads ANQGSEA. With 6 bases clipped from V and 5 bases from J, the junction kept 5 bases outside the gene matches. The CDR3 spells CSVWTGGETQYF. The CDR3 nucleotides read TGCAGCGTGTGGACGGGAGGGGAGACCCAGTACTTC.

This chain uses TRBV15 with TRBJ1-2; the D gene is possibly TRBD1 (5 bases). Germline V gives CDR1 LNHNV, CDR2 YYDKDF (reference sequence). V was cut by 0 bases and J by 2 bases, with 16 bases left in between. This CDR3 comprises 17 residues. Here the CDR3 reads CATSRENSGSLNYGYTF. CDR3 DNA sequence: TGTGCCACCAGCAGAGAGAATTCAGGGAGTTTAAACTATGGCTACACCTTC. Based on the CDR3 plus reference TRBV15 and TRBJ1-2, the full variable domain is DAMVIQNPRYQVTQFGKPVTLSCSQTLNHNVMYWYQQKSSQAPKLLFHYYDKDFNNEADTPDNFQSRRPNTSFCFLDIRSPGLGDTAMYLCATSRENSGSLNYGYTFGSGTRLTVV.

This clonotype was counted only a few times. The chain joins TRBV6-5 to TRBJ2-7; D is perhaps TRBD1 (6 bases). Deletions cut 6 bases from V and 0 bases from J, with 15 bases between. Germline V gene lookup returns CDR1 MNHEY and CDR2 SVGAGI. The CDR3 is 15 residues long. CDR3 nucleotide sequence: TGTGCCAGCAGATATGTCCGGGACACCTCCTACGAGCAGTACTTC. As protein: CASRYVRDTSYEQYF.

The chain carries TRBV2 and TRBJ2-1; maybe TRBD1 (6 bases). Germline V gene data show CDR1 as SNHLY and CDR2 as FYNNEI. This CDR3 contains 12 residues. The V end lost 8 bases, the J end lost 12 bases, and 17 bases lay between the germline ends. This CDR3 reads CASPHQGNPQFF. CDR3 bases: TGTGCCAGCCCCCACCAGGGGAATCCGCAGTTCTTC.

The chain employs TRBV2 and TRBJ1-6, with TRBD1 matching 9 bases. Germline CDR1 is SNHLY and CDR2 is FYNNEI. J lost 6 bases, V lost 6 bases, and 6 bases had no gene match. The CDR3 has 15 residues. The CDR3 sequence: CASRGQGLFNSPLHF. The CDR3, as DNA: TGTGCCAGCAGGGGACAGGGATTATTTAATTCACCCCTCCACTTT.

This clonotype was seen many times. The gene calls are TRBV6-1 and TRBJ2-1; 9 positions match TRBD1. CDR1 MNHNS and CDR2 SASEGT come from the germline V gene. V trimming: 5 bases; J trimming: 5 bases; junction bases outside the gene matches: 7. This CDR3 region has 15 residues. The CDR3 sequence: CASSPDRTGDNEQFF. The DNA of the CDR3 is TGTGCCAGCAGTCCCGACCGGACAGGGGACAATGAGCAGTTCTTC.

J is TRBJ1-3 and V is TRBV12-3 or TRBV12-4; D perhaps matches TRBD1 (6 bases). CDR3 length: 11 residues. Deletions cut 9 bases from V and 4 bases from J, with 7 bases between. The CDR3 sequence is CASGQGNTIYF. The CDR3 DNA is TGTGCCAGTGGACAGGGAAACACCATATATTTT.